The clone carrying this T cell receptor beta chain was recorded at least ten times. The data were obtained in a study of CD8 T cells in ankylosing spondylitis. The CDR3 covers 13 residues. Germline V gives CDR1 DFQATT, CDR2 SNEGSKA (reference sequence). After removal of 5 bases from V and 4 bases from J, the junction contained 3 bases not matched to a gene. TCRdb passed the 5' RACE reads through MiXCR, listing each CDR3 protein once. The sample lists fewer than 25,000 distinct CDR3 sequences; approximately 13% were seen once. The source is a male donor with ankylosing spondylitis or in good health (not recorded which). This rearrangement joins TRBV20-1 to TRBJ2-3; TRBD2 aligns across 10 bases. What was sequenced was blood. The CDR3 sequence: CSAVGLAADTQYF. CDR3 in DNA: TGCAGTGCTGTTGGACTAGCGGCAGATACGCAGTATTTT.